The TCR beta chain described here comes from a study of cytomegalovirus exposure and HLA in healthy donors. General observations from the study: Investigators reported around 150 TCR beta chains as tied to cytomegalovirus. The authors judged a highly shared variant cluster likely a sequencing artifact.

This clone was seen a few times. Its matching antigen is unknown. Trimming removed 0 bases from V and 1 base from J, with 7 bases in between. CDR3 length equals 15 residues. From germline, CDR1 is SGHRS and CDR2 YFSETQ. The PCR made use of 60 Vbeta and 13 Jbeta primers. TCRdb keeps only in-frame clones here, not all; method: immunoSEQ multiplex PCR. The sample carries some 130,000 clones, 73% recorded once. This clonotype originated in a woman aged 40 to 55 in good health and CMV-seronegative. Sample: PBMCs. V is TRBV5-1 and J is TRBJ2-2, with D maybe TRBD2 (6 bases). The CDR3 coding sequence is TGCGCCAGCAGCTTGGGCGGGGTGAACACCGGGGAGCTGTTTTTT. Its translation: CASSLGGVNTGELFF.